This T cell receptor beta chain was recovered during a study of shared clonotypes between healthy human individuals. Healthy adults negative for HIV, lacking recent acute infections or vaccinations, served as donors. Over several immunoSEQ plates, each subset's genomic DNA was distributed in even portions. Assay used: immunoSEQ multiplex PCR; TCRdb lists only in-frame clones, some missing. The table includes 550,000 to 600,000 clones, around 76% detected once. This clone was observed a few times. Sequenced sample: PBMCs. This clonotype originated in a woman aged 40 to 55 in good health. Some clones in this sample may be carry-over from other donors' samples.

DNA of the CDR3: TGCGCCAGCAGCTTACGCCCTATGACCTACGAGCAGTACTTC. Protein: CASSLRPMTYEQYF. J is TRBJ2-7 and V is TRBV5-1; no clear D gene. Germline V gene data show CDR1 as SGHRS and CDR2 as YFSETQ. The V gene lost 2 bases and the J gene lost 2 bases, with 11 bases spanning the gap. This CDR3 comprises 14 residues. The full variable domain, its missing parts supplied by reference TRBV5-1 and TRBJ2-7, is KAGVTQTPRYLIKTRGQQVTLSCSPISGHRSVSWYQQTPGQGLQFLFEYFSETQRNKGNFPGRFSGRQFSNSRSEMNVSTLELGDSALYLCASSLRPMTYEQYFGPGTRLTVT.